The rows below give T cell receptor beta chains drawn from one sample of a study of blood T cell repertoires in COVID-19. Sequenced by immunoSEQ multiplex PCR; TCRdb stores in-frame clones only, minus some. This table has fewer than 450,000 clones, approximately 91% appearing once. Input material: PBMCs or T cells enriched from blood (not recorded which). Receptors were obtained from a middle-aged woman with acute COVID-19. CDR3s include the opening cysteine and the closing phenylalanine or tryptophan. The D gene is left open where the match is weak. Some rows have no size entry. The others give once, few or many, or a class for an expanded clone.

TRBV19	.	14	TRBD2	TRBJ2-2	CATSGGTNTGELFF	TGTGCCACTAGCGGGGGGACGAACACCGGGGAGCTGTTTTTT
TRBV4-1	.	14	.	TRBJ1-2	CASSQGGLNIGYTF	TGCGCCAGCAGCCAAGGAGGACTGAATATTGGCTACACCTTC
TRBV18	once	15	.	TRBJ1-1	CASSPLVRGESEAFF	TGTGCCAGCTCACCACTAGTCAGGGGAGAGTCTGAAGCTTTCTTT
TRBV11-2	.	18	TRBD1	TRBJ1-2	CASSISGARAGGDYGYTF	TGTGCCAGCAGCATAAGTGGGGCCCGGGCAGGGGGCGACTATGGCTACACCTTC
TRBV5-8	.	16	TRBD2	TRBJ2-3	CASSFLASGETDTQYF	TGTGCCAGCAGCTTTCTGGCTAGCGGGGAAACAGATACGCAGTATTTT
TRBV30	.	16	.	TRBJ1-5	CAWSVAGGRGNQPQHF	TGTGCCTGGAGTGTAGCCGGGGGACGGGGCAATCAGCCCCAGCATTTT
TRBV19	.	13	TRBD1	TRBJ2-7	CASSDRGVNEQYF	TGTGCCAGTAGCGACAGGGGTGTCAACGAGCAGTACTTC
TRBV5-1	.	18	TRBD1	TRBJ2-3	CASSLMGSGTGSTDTQYF	TGCGCCAGCAGCTTGATGGGGTCCGGGACAGGTAGCACAGATACGCAGTATTTT
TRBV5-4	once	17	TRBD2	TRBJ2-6	CASSLEGGGSGANVLTF	TGTGCCAGCAGCTTGGAGGGCGGGGGCTCTGGGGCCAACGTCCTGACTTTC
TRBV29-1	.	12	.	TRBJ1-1	CSGAEQGTEAFF	TGCAGCGGCGCAGAGCAGGGCACTGAAGCTTTCTTT
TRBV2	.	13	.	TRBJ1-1	CASSDEKNTEAFF	TGTGCCAGCAGTGACGAGAAGAACACTGAAGCTTTCTTT
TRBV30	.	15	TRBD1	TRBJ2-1	CAWSVRPPGQGVEFF	TGTGCCTGGAGTGTACGGCCGCCGGGACAGGGGGTGGAGTTCTTC
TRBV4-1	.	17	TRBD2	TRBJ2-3	CASSQGIGAGPTDTQYF	TGCGCCAGCAGCCAAGGGATCGGAGCGGGGCCCACAGATACGCAGTATTTT
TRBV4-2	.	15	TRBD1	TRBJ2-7	CASSQDLTGYYEQYF	TGTGCCAGCAGCCAAGATTTGACAGGGTACTACGAGCAGTACTTC